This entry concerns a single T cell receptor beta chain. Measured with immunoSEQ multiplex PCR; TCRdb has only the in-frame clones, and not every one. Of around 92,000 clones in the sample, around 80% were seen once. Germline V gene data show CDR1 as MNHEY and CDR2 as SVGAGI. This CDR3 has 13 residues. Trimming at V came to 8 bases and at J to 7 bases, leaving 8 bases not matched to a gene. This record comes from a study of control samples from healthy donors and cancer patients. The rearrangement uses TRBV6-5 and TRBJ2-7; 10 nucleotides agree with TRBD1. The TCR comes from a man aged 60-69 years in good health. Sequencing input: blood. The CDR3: CASGDRGSEEQYF. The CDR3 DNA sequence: TGTGCCAGCGGGGACAGGGGTTCTGAGGAGCAGTACTTC.